Below are 24 T cell receptor delta chains sequenced from a single sample in a study of Vδ1+ human thymocytes. Study outcomes and limitations: Thymic TRG and TRD repertoires appeared highly polyclonal, with Gaussian CDR3 length distributions.

Extracted RNA was reverse transcribed into cDNA. Multiplex PCR used pooled V-gene forward primers and a constant-region reverse primer to amplify CDR3s. TCRdb applied CATT to the multiplex PCR reads for clone calling. The table has around 76,000 delta-chain clones, roughly a third seen once. No antigen is known for these receptors. The specimen was Vdelta1+ gamma-delta thymocytes from the thymus. Subset given: FACS-sorted CD3+ TCRalphabeta- TCRVdelta1+ TCRVdelta2- thymocytes. The receptor source for this set is a boy younger than two who had congenital heart surgery.

This clone came up a few times. V gene TRDV1 combines with J gene TRDJ1; D remains ambiguous. Trimming removed 4 bases at V and 2 bases at J, with 29 bases between. The CDR3 is made up of 20 amino acids. CDR1 is TSWWSYY and CDR2 is QGS in the germline V gene. The CDR3 DNA follows: TGTGCTCTTGGGGGAACGGGAGGGGTCAGCCCGAACCATGGGACCGATAAACTCATCTTT. Protein: CALGGTGGVSPNHGTDKLIF.

This clone was counted a few times. At one boundary the junction diverges from the germline segment, which might be a read error. The chain has TRDV1 and TRDJ1, with TRDD3 matching 9 bases. CDR3 length: 21 residues. The germline gives CDR1 TSWWSYY, CDR2 QGS. CDR3 sequence reads: CALGDPGCSRTGGTYTDKLTF. The DNA of the CDR3 is TGTGCTCTTGGGGATCCCGGGTGTTCCCGTACTGGGGGAACGTACACCGATAAACTCACCTTT.

The chain has TRDV1 and TRDJ1, with D tentatively TRDD2 (5 bases). The V gene's germline CDR1 is TSWWSYY and CDR2 QGS. V lost 0 bases and J 1 base, leaving 15 bases between the germline ends. The CDR3 has 17 residues. The CDR3 loop is CALGELHPFWSTDKLIF. CDR3 DNA sequence: TGTGCTCTTGGGGAACTCCACCCCTTCTGGTCCACCGATAAACTCATCTTT.

In its sample, this clone was seen a few times. The V gene is TRDV1, the J gene TRDJ1; 8 positions agree with TRDD3. The CDR3 is made up of 17 amino acids. The V gene end was trimmed by 3 bases and the J gene end by 1 base; junction bases not matched to a gene: 10. Germline assignment: CDR1 TSWWSYY and CDR2 QGS. DNA for the CDR3: TGTGCTCTTGGGGAGAAGGGCCTGGGGGACCCCACCGATAAACTCATCTTT. This translates into CALGEKGLGDPTDKLIF.

The chain joins TRDV1 to TRDJ1, with TRDD3 matching over 10 bases. In germline, CDR1 is TSWWSYY, CDR2 QGS. This CDR3 comprises 20 residues. V gave up 1 base and J gave up 0 bases; unmatched junction bases: 14. In nucleotides, the CDR3 is TGTGCTCTTGGGGAACCTGTAGACTGGGGGATCGGACAGTACACCGATAAACTCATCTTT. This gives the protein CALGEPVDWGIGQYTDKLIF.

This clone was detected only a few times. The chain joins TRDV1 to TRDJ1, with 10 bases lining up with TRDD3. J gave up 1 base and V 4 bases, and 21 bases lay outside the gene matches. This CDR3 has 21 amino acids. Germline V gives CDR1 TSWWSYY, CDR2 QGS. CDR3 loop: CALGGRLPRVLGDPGTDKLIF. The CDR3 nucleotides are TGTGCTCTTGGGGGCCGCCTTCCTAGGGTACTGGGGGATCCAGGCACCGATAAACTCATCTTT.

This clone was picked up a small number of times. The V gene is TRDV1, the J gene TRDJ1, with TRDD3 matching over 8 bases. V was pared by 2 bases and J by 10 bases, with 12 bases of the junction left unmatched. In germline, CDR1 is TSWWSYY, CDR2 QGS. CDR3 length equals 15 residues. The DNA for the CDR3 is TGTGCTCTTGGGGAAGGCCGGGTTTCTGGGGGAGGACTCATCTTT. It specifies CALGEGRVSGGGLIF.

The chain is built from TRDV1 and TRDJ1, with 7 bases identical to TRDD2. The CDR3 loop spans 20 amino acids. With V trimmed by 3 bases and J by 1 base, 20 bases remained unmatched. Germline CDR1 and CDR2: TSWWSYY and QGS. The CDR3 spells CALGEFSYLRWGAPTDKLIF. The CDR3 DNA is TGTGCTCTTGGGGAGTTTTCCTACCTTAGGTGGGGCGCCCCCACCGATAAACTCATCTTT.

This clone occurred a few times. The chain links TRDV1 to TRDJ1; 7 bases are a match to TRDD3. The CDR3 consists of 18 residues. The J segment lost 10 bases and the V segment lost 2 bases, leaving 22 bases of the junction unmatched. Germline values: CDR1 TSWWSYY, CDR2 QGS. CDR3 sequence: CALGEMRTGVLGTFGLIF. In nucleotides, the CDR3 is TGTGCTCTTGGGGAAATGAGGACGGGCGTACTGGGGACGTTCGGACTCATCTTT.

This clone was seen just once. Additional DNA sequences in this sample encode the identical CDR3. The chain recombines TRDV1 with TRDJ1; no firm D call. The CDR3 is made up of 12 amino acids. V lost 6 bases, J lost 0 bases, and 5 bases lay in between. Germline CDR1 reads TSWWSYY; CDR2 reads QGS. The CDR3 loop reads CALGGDTDKLIF. CDR3 DNA: TGTGCTCTTGGCGGTGACACCGATAAACTCATCTTT.

This chain uses TRDV1 with TRDJ1, with TRDD3 identical over 10 bases. CDR3 size: 22 residues. CDR1 is TSWWSYY, CDR2 QGS, per germline. J gave up 0 bases and V 5 bases, and 24 bases lay outside the gene matches. The CDR3 sequence: CALGSTTPFTYWGIRYTDKLIF. For the CDR3, the DNA is TGTGCTCTTGGGTCCACGACGCCCTTTACCTACTGGGGGATCCGGTACACCGATAAACTCATCTTT.

A remark on this clone: Relative to the germline gene, one junction end is altered; a read error may explain this. This rearrangement joins TRDV1 to TRDJ1, with D tentatively TRDD3 (8 bases). The CDR3 has 19 residues. The germline gives CDR1 TSWWSYY, CDR2 QGS. The CDR3 region has the DNA TGTGCTCTTGGGGAATCGATTTCCTACGAGGCTGGGGATACCGATAAACCCATCTTT. Translating gives CALGESISYEAGDTDKPIF.

V usage is TRDV1 and J usage is TRDJ1; TRDD3 agrees at 12 bases. Trimming took 2 bases from V and 3 from J; bases not matched to a gene: 19. This CDR3 has 21 amino acids. Looked up from germline, CDR1 is TSWWSYY and CDR2 is QGS. CDR3 in amino acids: CALGERGGGPAGGYEADKLIF. The CDR3 DNA reads as TGTGCTCTTGGGGAAAGGGGCGGAGGCCCCGCTGGGGGATACGAGGCCGATAAACTCATCTTT.

V gene TRDV2 combines with J gene TRDJ3, with 12 bases identical to TRDD3. Germline CDR1 and CDR2: GEAIGNYY and EKD. V dropped 0 bases and J dropped 0; count of bases not matched to a gene: 11. This CDR3 is 22 amino acids long. The CDR3 protein is CACDTGTGGYLCFSWDTRQMFF. CDR3 bases: TGTGCCTGTGACACCGGTACTGGGGGATACCTCTGCTTCTCCTGGGACACCCGACAGATGTTTTTC.

The gene calls are TRDV1 and TRDJ1; no firm D call. This CDR3 has 15 residues. CDR1 and CDR2 from the germline V gene are TSWWSYY and QGS. V was clipped by 5 bases and J by 0 bases, with 13 bases between them. This CDR3 reads CALGTHSKYTDKLIF. The CDR3 nucleotides read TGTGCTCTTGGGACCCATTCAAAGTACACCGATAAACTCATCTTT.

This clone was found a few times. The chain carries TRDV1 and TRDJ1, with TRDD3 identical over 9 bases. The J segment lost 5 bases and the V segment lost 2 bases, leaving 36 bases of the junction unmatched. This CDR3 contains 25 residues. Germline V gives CDR1 TSWWSYY, CDR2 QGS. The CDR3 here is CALGELGFLRAAGGFSYLKGDKLIF. Written as DNA, the CDR3 is TGTGCTCTTGGGGAATTAGGTTTCCTACGGGCCGCTGGGGGATTCTCCTATTTGAAAGGGGATAAACTCATCTTT.

J is TRDJ1 and V is TRDV1; the D is unclear. Germline V gene data show CDR1 as TSWWSYY and CDR2 as QGS. The CDR3 runs to 19 residues. V lost 2 bases, J lost 0 bases, and 22 bases lay in between. CDR3 amino acids: CALGESLYVLRSYTDKLIF. In DNA, the CDR3 is TGTGCTCTTGGGGAATCACTTTATGTGTTACGGTCTTACACCGATAAACTCATCTTT.

This clone counts as medium-sized (0.01 to 0.1%). The same CDR3 arises from other DNA sequences in this sample as well. The chain recombines TRDV2 with TRDJ1, with 7 nucleotides matching TRDD3. CDR3 length: 18 residues. J lost 0 bases, V lost 0 bases, and 12 bases had no gene match. Germline CDR1 is GEAIGNYY and CDR2 is EKD. As DNA, the CDR3 is TGTGCCTGTGACACCGGGGGAGACTGGGGAGTGTACACCGATAAACTCATCTTT. Amino acids: CACDTGGDWGVYTDKLIF.

A note on this clone: The junction shows a germline mismatch at one end, possibly a read error. Other DNA sequences from this sample encode an identical CDR3 as well. V and J are TRDV1 and TRDJ1; the D gene is possibly TRDD3 (5 bases). There are 17 residues in the CDR3. CDR1 is TSWWSYY, CDR2 QGS, per germline. CDR3 protein: CALGELAPVRYTDKLIF. Here the CDR3 DNA reads TGTGCCCTTGGGGAACTCGCCCCCGTTCGGTACACCGATAAACTCATCTTT.

A note on this clone: The sample holds other DNA sequences that translate to the same CDR3. The chain carries TRDV1 and TRDJ1, with TRDD3 as a possible D gene (5 bases). Trimming took off 5 bases at V and 0 bases at J, with 16 bases between the two ends. Germline V gives CDR1 TSWWSYY, CDR2 QGS. CDR3 length: 16 residues. The CDR3 sequence is CALGRPPAGDTDKLIF. The DNA of the CDR3 is TGTGCTCTTGGGCGCCCTCCCGCGGGGGACACCGATAAACTCATCTTT.

This clone was seen a few times. The chain uses TRDV2 and TRDJ1, with TRDD3 identical over 10 bases. V trimming: 1 base; J trimming: 3 bases; junction bases outside the gene matches: 7. The CDR3 has 16 residues. Germline V gene sequence: CDR1 GEAIGNYY, CDR2 EKD. The CDR3 DNA is TGTGCCTGTGACACTTACTGGGGGATTGTATCCGATAAACTCATCTTT. It codes for CACDTYWGIVSDKLIF.

The sample holds a few counts of this clone. A much bigger clone sits one base away, suggesting this may be a read error. Other DNA sequences in this specimen translate into the identical CDR3. V is TRDV2 and J is TRDJ1, with D hard to call. The CDR3 is 14 residues long. With 1 base removed from V and 11 bases from J, the gap between germline ends came to 19 bases. Germline-derived CDR1 and CDR2 are GEAIGNYY and EKD. The CDR3 nucleotides are TGTGCCTGTGACACGAAGTGGCGTCAGGAGAGGCTCATCTTT. This translates into CACDTKWRQERLIF.

This chain links TRDV1 with TRDJ1; no firm D call. This CDR3 is built from 21 residues. V was trimmed by 1 base and J by 5 bases, leaving 32 bases between them. Germline V CDR1 and CDR2: TSWWSYY, QGS. This chain's CDR3 is CALGERGDLFPPVLRRDKLIF. As DNA, the CDR3 is TGTGCTCTTGGGGAACGCGGTGATCTTTTCCCACCAGTACTGAGGAGGGATAAACTCATCTTT.

This clone was counted a few times. This rearrangement joins TRDV1 to TRDJ1, with D possibly matching TRDD1 (5 bases). Looked up from germline, CDR1 is TSWWSYY and CDR2 is QGS. V lost 0 bases and J 0 bases, leaving 11 bases between the germline ends. The CDR3 has 16 residues. CDR3: CALGELKKSYTDKLIF. The CDR3 nucleotides are TGTGCTCTTGGGGAACTCAAGAAATCGTACACCGATAAACTCATCTTT.